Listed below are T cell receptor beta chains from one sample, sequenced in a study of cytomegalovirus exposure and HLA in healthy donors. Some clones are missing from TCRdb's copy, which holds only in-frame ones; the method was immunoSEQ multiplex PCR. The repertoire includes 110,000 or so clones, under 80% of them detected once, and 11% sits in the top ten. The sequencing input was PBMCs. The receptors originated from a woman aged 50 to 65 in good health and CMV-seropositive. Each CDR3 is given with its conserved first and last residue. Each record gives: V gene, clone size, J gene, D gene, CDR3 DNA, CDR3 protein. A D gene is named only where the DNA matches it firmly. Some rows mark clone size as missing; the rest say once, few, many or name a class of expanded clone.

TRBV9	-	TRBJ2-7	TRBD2	TGTGCCAGCAGCCACAGTACGGGGACTAGTACCTCCGAGCAGTACTTC	CASSHSTGTSTSEQYF
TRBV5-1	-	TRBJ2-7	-	TGCGCCAGCAGCAAAGGCGGGACGGCGGACACCTACGAGCAGTACTTC	CASSKGGTADTYEQYF
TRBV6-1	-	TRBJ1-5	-	TGTGCCAGCAGTGGAACCGCGGTGTCGGATAGCAATCAGCCCCAGCATTTT	CASSGTAVSDSNQPQHF
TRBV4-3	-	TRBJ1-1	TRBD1	TGCGCCAGCAGCCAGGGGACAGGGCCTGAAGCTTTCTTT	CASSQGTGPEAFF
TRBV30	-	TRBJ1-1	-	TGTGCCTGGAACAGGGCCCACACTGAAGCTTTCTTT	CAWNRAHTEAFF
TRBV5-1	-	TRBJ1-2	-	TGCGCCAGCAGCTTAACCGTAATGAAGGGGTATGGCTACACCTTC	CASSLTVMKGYGYTF
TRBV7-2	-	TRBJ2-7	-	TGTGCCAGCAGCCCCTGGGGAGTTTCATCCTACGAGCAGTACTTC	CASSPWGVSSYEQYF
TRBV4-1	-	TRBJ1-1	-	TGCGCCAGCAGCCAGGACTCAGGGGCGCCGAACACTGAAGCTTTCTTT	CASSQDSGAPNTEAFF
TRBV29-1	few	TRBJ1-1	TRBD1	TGCAGCGTTGTGGACAGGGGGGCTGAAGCTTTCTTT	CSVVDRGAEAFF
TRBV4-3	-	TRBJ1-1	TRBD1	TGCGCCAGCAGCCAATCTCTAGTACAGGGGTCTGGTGAAGCTTTCTTT	CASSQSLVQGSGEAFF
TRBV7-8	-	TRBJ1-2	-	TGTGCCAGCAGCTCACAGAGCCGTGGAAACTATGGCTACACCTTC	CASSSQSRGNYGYTF
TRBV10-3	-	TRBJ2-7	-	TGTGCCATCAGTGAGCGCTCACAGGGAACGTACGAGCAGTACTTC	CAISERSQGTYEQYF
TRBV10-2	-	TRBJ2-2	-	TGCGCCAGCAGTCGGGTTGCTGGACAGTCAAAGAACACCGGGGAGCTGTTTTTT	CASSRVAGQSKNTGELFF
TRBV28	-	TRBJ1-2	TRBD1	TGTGCCAGCAGTTTTGAGGGGGCGCTCTATGGCTACACCTTC	CASSFEGALYGYTF
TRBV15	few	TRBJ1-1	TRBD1	TGTGCCACCAGCACGCCGGGACAGGGTGCGACTTTCTTT	CATSTPGQGATFF
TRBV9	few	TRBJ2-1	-	TGTGCCAGCAGCGTAGCTTCGAGCGCCCACAATGAGCAGTTCTTC	CASSVASSAHNEQFF
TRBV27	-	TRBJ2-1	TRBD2	TGTGCCAGCAGTTTATTGACTAGCGGGAGGGCTGGTGAGCAGTTCTTC	CASSLLTSGRAGEQFF
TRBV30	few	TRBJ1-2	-	TGTGCCTGGAGTACCTCAGCAGGGTTTGGCTACACCTTC	CAWSTSAGFGYTF
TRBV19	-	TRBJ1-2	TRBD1	TGTGCCAGTAGGGGCCTAACAGGGGACGGCTACACCTTC	CASRGLTGDGYTF
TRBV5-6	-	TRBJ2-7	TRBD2	TGTGCCAGCAGCTTAACTAGCGGCATGAAAACCTACGAGCAGTACTTC	CASSLTSGMKTYEQYF
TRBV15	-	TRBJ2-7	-	TGTGCCACCAGCAGAGTTGGCGGATTGCCCTACGAGCAGTACTTC	CATSRVGGLPYEQYF
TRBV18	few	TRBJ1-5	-	TGTGCCAGCTCGCACGGACAGCACAATCAGCCCCAGCATTTT	CASSHGQHNQPQHF
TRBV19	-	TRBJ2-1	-	TGTGCCAGTAGTATTGACTCCACCAAGCAGTTCTTC	CASSIDSTKQFF
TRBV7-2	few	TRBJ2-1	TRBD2	TGTGCCAGCAGCTTACAGGGAGGGGTCTCCTACAATGAGCAGTTCTTC	CASSLQGGVSYNEQFF
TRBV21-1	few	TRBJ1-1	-	TGTGCCAGCAGCAAAGGGCCGGGACAGGGGGATCCGAACACTGAAGCTTTCTTT	CASSKGPGQGDPNTEAFF
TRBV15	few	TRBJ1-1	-	TGTGCCACCAGCAGAGGAGTAGTCGGCACTGAAGCTTTCTTT	CATSRGVVGTEAFF
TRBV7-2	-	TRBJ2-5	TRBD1	TGTGCCAGCAGCCCGGGGACAGGCCAAGAGACCCAGTACTTC	CASSPGTGQETQYF
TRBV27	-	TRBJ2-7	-	TGTGCCAGCAGGGAGCCGGGACAACGCCCCTACGAGCAGTACTTC	CASREPGQRPYEQYF